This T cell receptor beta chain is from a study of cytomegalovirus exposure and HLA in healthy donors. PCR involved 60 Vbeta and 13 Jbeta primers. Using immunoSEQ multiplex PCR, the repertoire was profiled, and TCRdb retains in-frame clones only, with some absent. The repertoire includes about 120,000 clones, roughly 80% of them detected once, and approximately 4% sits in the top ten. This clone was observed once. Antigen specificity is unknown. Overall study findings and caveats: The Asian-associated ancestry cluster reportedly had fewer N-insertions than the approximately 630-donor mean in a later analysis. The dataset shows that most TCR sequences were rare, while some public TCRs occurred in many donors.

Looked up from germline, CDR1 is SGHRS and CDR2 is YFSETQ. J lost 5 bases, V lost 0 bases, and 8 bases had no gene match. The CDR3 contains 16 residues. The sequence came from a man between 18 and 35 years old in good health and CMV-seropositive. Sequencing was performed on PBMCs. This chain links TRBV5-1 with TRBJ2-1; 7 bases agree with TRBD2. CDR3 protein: CASSLGPAGRNNEQFF. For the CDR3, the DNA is TGCGCCAGCAGCTTGGGACCAGCGGGAAGGAACAATGAGCAGTTCTTC. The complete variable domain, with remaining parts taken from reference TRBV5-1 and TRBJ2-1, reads KAGVTQTPRYLIKTRGQQVTLSCSPISGHRSVSWYQQTPGQGLQFLFEYFSETQRNKGNFPGRFSGRQFSNSRSEMNVSTLELGDSALYLCASSLGPAGRNNEQFFGPGTRLTVL.